This is a list of T cell receptor beta chains from one sample in a study of regulatory T cells in long-lasting Graves disease. TCRdb itself ran the multiplex PCR reads through MiXCR, one entry per CDR3 protein. The repertoire holds 450,000 to 600,000 distinct CDR3 sequences, 13% seen once, with under 10% in the top ten. This sample was also put to use in a study of T cells in Graves' hyperthyroidism and ophthalmopathy.

Sequencing used peripheral blood mononuclear cells (PBMCs), obtained at new diagnosis, from a patient treated with antithyroid drugs. The receptors here all came from a man younger than 40 with Graves disease. Both conserved end residues are part of each CDR3. Expanded clones get a size class; other rows say once, few or many, or leave the size out.

cdr3_aa j_call clone_size v_call
CASSTTRFTGELFF TRBJ2-2 . TRBV12-3/TRBV12-4
CASSLQGGPDMQYF TRBJ2-3 few TRBV5-1
CSVEGIKGAEAFF TRBJ1-1 many TRBV29-1
CASSERVPGQEGPKDTQYF TRBJ2-3 many TRBV2
CASPPTSGEQETQYF TRBJ2-5 many TRBV27
CASGIAGRGPNEQFF TRBJ2-1 few TRBV6-2/TRBV6-3
CAWTFFSTRQGAIEQYF TRBJ2-7 . TRBV30
CASRTPGGPNQPQHF TRBJ1-5 many TRBV28
CASTELRYEQYF TRBJ2-7 many TRBV2
CASSPLGGGYGYTF TRBJ1-2 many TRBV7-3
CASSFAVAKNIQYF TRBJ2-4 many TRBV12-3/TRBV12-4
CSAAGTSGFSYEQYF TRBJ2-7 . TRBV20-1
CASSQEPLPGDEQYF TRBJ2-7 . TRBV4-1
CASSLDWIGEQYF TRBJ2-7 . TRBV11-2
CAISGTDSYNSPLHF TRBJ1-6 . TRBV10-3
CASSRQGTGENIQYF TRBJ2-4 . TRBV18
CATPDPEAPGELFF TRBJ2-2 many TRBV2
CASSFEREGGEQYF TRBJ2-7 many TRBV6-5
CASSPLGTGGSNQPQHF TRBJ1-5 many TRBV7-8
CASSEGAVEQFF . many TRBV7-8
CASSHPVVTSGEETQYF . few TRBV4-1
CAISFRDKNTGELFF TRBJ2-2 many TRBV2
CSVLPPEGWEGTGELFF TRBJ2-2 many TRBV29-1
CASSPRGASGIGELFF TRBJ2-2 . TRBV19
CASLTGGDTEAFF TRBJ1-1 many TRBV30
CASSYGTSSPTQYF TRBJ2-3 few TRBV6-5
CASSQEQGGVGGYTF TRBJ1-2 . TRBV4-1
CSARKGEKLFF TRBJ1-4 many TRBV20-1
CASRPVSGNTEAFF TRBJ1-1 . TRBV5-1
CASSPRGGAGLGSYEQYF TRBJ2-7 many TRBV7-2
CASSLQQGFTEAFF TRBJ1-1 many TRBV12-3/TRBV12-4
CASSRGGGPRSEQFF TRBJ2-1 many TRBV7-9
CSARLNEQFF TRBJ2-1 . TRBV20-1
CSARGGLAGVGYEQYF TRBJ2-7 many TRBV20-1
CASSTGDNEQFF TRBJ2-1 . TRBV9
CASSLRGQGNSYNEQFF TRBJ2-1 many TRBV27
CASSLYRSTEAFF TRBJ1-1 few TRBV27
CASSFPSTEAFF TRBJ1-1 many TRBV7-2
CASSLTGRGNQPQHF TRBJ1-5 . TRBV12-3/TRBV12-4
CSVGGANTEAFF TRBJ1-1 many TRBV29-1
CASRLSERGEQFF TRBJ2-1 many TRBV6-1